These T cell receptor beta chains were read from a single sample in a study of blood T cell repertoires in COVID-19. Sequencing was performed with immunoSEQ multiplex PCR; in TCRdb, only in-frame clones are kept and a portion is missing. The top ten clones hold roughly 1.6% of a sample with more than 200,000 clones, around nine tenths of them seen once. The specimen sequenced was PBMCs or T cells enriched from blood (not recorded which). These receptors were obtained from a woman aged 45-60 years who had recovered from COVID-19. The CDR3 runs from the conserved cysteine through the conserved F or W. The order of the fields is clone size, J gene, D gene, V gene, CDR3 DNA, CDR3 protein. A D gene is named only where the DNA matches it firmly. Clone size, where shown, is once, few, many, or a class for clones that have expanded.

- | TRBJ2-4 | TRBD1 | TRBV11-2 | TGTGCCAGCAGCTTTATTGACAGGGGGCTTACCAAAAACATTCAGTACTTC | CASSFIDRGLTKNIQYF
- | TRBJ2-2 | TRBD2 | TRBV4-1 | TGCGCCAGCAGCCAAGTCGGGGGGAAGCGGACCGGGGAGCTGTTTTTT | CASSQVGGKRTGELFF
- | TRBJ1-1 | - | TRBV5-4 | TGTGCCAGCAGCTTGGATGAGGGACACCTAATAAACACTGAAGCTTTCTTT | CASSLDEGHLINTEAFF
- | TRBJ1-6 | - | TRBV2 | TGTGCCAGCAAGACAACGGGGGGCGCAAATTCACCCCTCCACTTT | CASKTTGGANSPLHF
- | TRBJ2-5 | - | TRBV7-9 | TGTGCCAGCAGCTTGATCCCCAGGCACCAAGAGACCCAGTACTTC | CASSLIPRHQETQYF
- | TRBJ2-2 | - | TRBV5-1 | TGCGCCAGCAGCTTGGAGCCAGGTCACACCGGGGAGCTGTTTTTT | CASSLEPGHTGELFF
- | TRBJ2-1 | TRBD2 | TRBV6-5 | TGTGCCATACGTGCCGGGACTAGCGGGAGGGGACAGTTCTTC | CAIRAGTSGRGQFF
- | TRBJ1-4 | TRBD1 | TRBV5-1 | TGCGCCAGCAGCCGGACTCCGCAGGGGGACGAAAAACTGTTTTTT | CASSRTPQGDEKLFF
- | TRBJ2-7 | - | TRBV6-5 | TGTGCCAGCAGTTACAGACGCGATAGGAGCTCCTACGAGCAGTACTTC | CASSYRRDRSSYEQYF
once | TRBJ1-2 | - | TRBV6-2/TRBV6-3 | TGTGCCAGCAGTTCAACCGGAGGGGATGGCTACACCTTC | CASSSTGGDGYTF
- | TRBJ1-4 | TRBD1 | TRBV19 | TGTGCCAGTAGTATCCGGTTAACCGGGACAGGGGGAGAGGCAACTAATGAAAAACTGTTTTTT | CASSIRLTGTGGEATNEKLFF
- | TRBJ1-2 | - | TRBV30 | TGTGCCTGGAAAGTACAGGGCACGGTCTATGGCTACACCTTC | CAWKVQGTVYGYTF
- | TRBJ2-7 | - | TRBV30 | TGTGCCTGGAGTGCAGGGTTCCTCTACGAGCAGTACTTC | CAWSAGFLYEQYF
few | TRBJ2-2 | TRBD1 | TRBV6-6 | TGTGCCAGCAGTTCGTCGGGACAGGGGGCCGTCGGGGAGCTGTTTTTT | CASSSSGQGAVGELFF
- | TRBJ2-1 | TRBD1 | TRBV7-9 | TGTGCCAGCAGCTTAGCAGGGGGCCCAGATCTCTGGCAGTTCTTC | CASSLAGGPDLWQFF
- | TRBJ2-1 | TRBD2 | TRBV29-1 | TGCAGCGTTGAAGCGCCCGAGGGACTAGCGGCAATTTCCTACAATGAGCAGTTCTTC | CSVEAPEGLAAISYNEQFF
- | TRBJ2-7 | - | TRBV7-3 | TGTGCCAGCAGCTTACAGGGGGGACCCTACGAGCAGTACTTC | CASSLQGGPYEQYF
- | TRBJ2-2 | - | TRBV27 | TGTGCCAGCAGTTTAGGACTGAACACCGGGGAGCTGTTTTTT | CASSLGLNTGELFF
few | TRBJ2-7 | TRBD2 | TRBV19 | TGTGCCAGTAGTCGACTAGCGGGAGGAGAGCAGTACTTC | CASSRLAGGEQYF
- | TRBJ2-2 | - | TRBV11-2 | TGTGCCAGCAGCTTAGTTAAGAGCGCGGGCACCGGGGAGCTGTTTTTT | CASSLVKSAGTGELFF
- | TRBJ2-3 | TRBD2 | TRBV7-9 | TGTGCCAGCAGCTGGACTAGCGGGGTAGATACGCAGTATTTT | CASSWTSGVDTQYF
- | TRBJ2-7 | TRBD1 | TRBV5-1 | TGCGCCAGCAGCCCCATCCCGACAGGGACCGAGCAGTACTTC | CASSPIPTGTEQYF
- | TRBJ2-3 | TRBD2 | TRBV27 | TGTGCCAGCAGTCGTACTAGCGGACCTAGCACAGATACGCAGTATTTT | CASSRTSGPSTDTQYF
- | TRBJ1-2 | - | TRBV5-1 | TGCGCCAGCAGCCCAGGGTCCTACCATGGCTACACCTTC | CASSPGSYHGYTF
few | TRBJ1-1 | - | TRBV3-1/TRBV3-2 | TGTGCCAGCAGCCCCTATATACTGAACACTGAAGCTTTCTTT | CASSPYILNTEAFF
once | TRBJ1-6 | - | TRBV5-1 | TGCGCCAGCCGCGGGCAGATGAGCTCCTATAATTCACCCCTCCACTTT | CASRGQMSSYNSPLHF
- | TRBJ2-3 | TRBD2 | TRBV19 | TGTGCCGTGGGAGGGCCGACAGCAGATACGCAGTATTTT | CAVGGPTADTQYF
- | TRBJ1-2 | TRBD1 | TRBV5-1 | TGCGCCAGCAGCTGGACAGGGAACTATGGCTACACCTTC | CASSWTGNYGYTF
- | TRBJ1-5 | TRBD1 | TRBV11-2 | TGTGCCAACTTCCAGGGGGGTACAGGGGGCCGACAGCTCAATCAGCCCCAGCATTTT | CANFQGGTGGRQLNQPQHF
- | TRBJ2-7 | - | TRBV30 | TGTGCCTGGGCCAGTAAATTCTCGACCTACGAGCAGTACTTC | CAWASKFSTYEQYF
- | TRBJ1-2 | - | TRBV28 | TGTGCCAGCTCGACAGTCTATGGCTACACCTTC | CASSTVYGYTF
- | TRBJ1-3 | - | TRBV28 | TGTGCCAGCAGTTTTGCCCACCGGGGGGTGGTTGGAAACACCATATATTTT | CASSFAHRGVVGNTIYF
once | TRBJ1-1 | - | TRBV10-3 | TGTGCCATCAGCGATCCGACAGGCTACACTGAAGCTTTCTTT | CAISDPTGYTEAFF
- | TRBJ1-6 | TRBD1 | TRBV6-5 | TGTGCCAGCAGTTACTACGGGACAGGGGGCACACCCCTCCACTTT | CASSYYGTGGTPLHF
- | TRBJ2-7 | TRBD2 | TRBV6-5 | TGTGCCAGTCTTGACGGGAGGGGCCTCTACGAGCAGTACTTC | CASLDGRGLYEQYF
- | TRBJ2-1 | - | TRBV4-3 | TGCGCCAGCAGCCAAGCTCTCGGACGGGGGGCTGAGCAGTTCTTC | CASSQALGRGAEQFF
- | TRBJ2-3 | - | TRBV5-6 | TGTGCCAGCAGCTTGACCGCGGACTATACAGATACGCAGTATTTT | CASSLTADYTDTQYF
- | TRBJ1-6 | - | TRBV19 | TGTGCCAGTAGTATCCGCCAGGGTAATTCACCCCTCCACTTT | CASSIRQGNSPLHF
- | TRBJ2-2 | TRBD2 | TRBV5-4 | TGTGCCAGCAGCTTAATCGGGAGGAGAACCGGGGAGCTGTTTTTT | CASSLIGRRTGELFF
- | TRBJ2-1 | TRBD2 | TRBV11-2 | TGTGCCAGCAGCTTCACCGGGACTAGCGGGAGTCGGGAGCAGTTCTTC | CASSFTGTSGSREQFF
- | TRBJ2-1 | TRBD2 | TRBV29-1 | TGCAGCGTGACCAGACTAGCGGATGTTATTCGGGGTGAGTTCTTC | CSVTRLADVIRGEFF
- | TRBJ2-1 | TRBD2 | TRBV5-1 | TGCGCCAGCAGCTCGGGACTAGCGGGAAACTACAATGAGCAGTTCTTC | CASSSGLAGNYNEQFF
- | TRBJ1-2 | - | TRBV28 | TGTGCCAGCGGGACAACCACGCTTCCTAACTATGGCTACACCTTC | CASGTTTLPNYGYTF